The clone carrying this T cell receptor beta chain has a handful of counts. Antigen unknown. The length of the CDR3 is 15 residues. The germline V and J ends were trimmed by 5 bases and 6 bases, with 17 bases remaining between them. In germline, CDR1 is MGHDK, CDR2 SYGVNS. Indicated time point: newly diagnosed GD, antithyroid drugs for less than 3 months. Generation of the TCR library employed RNA extracted from PBMCs. This specimen comes from a study of regulatory T cells in long-lasting Graves disease. The study, taken as a whole, reports: It was possible that the small sample size reduced accuracy.

Library construction for TCR beta used iRepertoire HTBI primers and Arm-PCR of CDR3 regions. Original handling: Identification yielded some 60 TRBV and some 15 TRBJ segments across samples. A single record per CDR3 protein comes from TCRdb applying MiXCR to the multiplex PCR reads. The V and J calls were determined by TCRdb, not by the authors. Seen here are about 620,000 distinct CDR3 sequences, roughly 15% observed once, and the top ten hold approximately 18%. These data are also associated with another study on T cells in Graves' hyperthyroidism and ophthalmopathy.

The clonotype comes from a woman in her thirties with Graves disease. The material was peripheral blood mononuclear cells (PBMCs), obtained at new diagnosis, from a patient treated with antithyroid drugs. The chain recombines TRBV25-1 with TRBJ1-5, with a tentative D call TRBD1 (5 bases). CDR3 bases: TGTGCCAGCAGTCCTAGTGGGGCGGGAAGTCAGCCCCAGCATTTT. Translation gives CASSPSGAGSQPQHF.